This entry lists 21 T cell receptor beta chains sequenced from one sample in a study of OX40 agonist ivuxolimab in advanced cancers. Assay: immunoSEQ multiplex PCR; the TCRdb copy retains only in-frame clones and omits some. The sample holds over 55,000 clones; 80% to 95% are singletons and the top ten take around 2.3%. The sequencing used CD4+ or CD8+ T cells sorted from blood, collected in a trial of the OX40 agonist ivuxolimab. These receptors all stem from an adult with an advanced solid tumor such as melanoma, head and neck, liver or kidney cancer.

This chain joins TRBV10-2 and TRBJ1-4; D is unresolved. The CDR3 loop spans 14 amino acids. CDR1 is WSHSY, CDR2 SAAADI, per germline. V lost 2 bases and J lost 8, with 12 bases in between. CDR3 in amino acids: CASSEGGVEEKLFF. The DNA for the CDR3 is TGCGCCAGCAGTGAGGGCGGGGTGGAGGAAAAACTGTTTTTT.

The chain is built from TRBV11-3 and TRBJ2-1; D may match TRBD1 or TRBD2 (5 bases each). V was trimmed by 5 bases and J by 4 bases, leaving 12 bases between them. In germline, CDR1 is SGHNT, CDR2 YENEEA. The CDR3 spans 14 residues. The DNA for the CDR3 is TGTGCCAGCAGCCCCGGGACCGAGTACAATGAGCAGTTCTTC. Encoded protein: CASSPGTEYNEQFF. The variable domain in full, completed from reference TRBV11-3 and TRBJ2-1, reads EAGVVQSPRYKIIEKKQPVAFWCNPISGHNTLYWYLQNLGQGPELLIRYENEEAVDDSQLPKDRFSAERLKGVDSTLKIQPAELGDSAVYLCASSPGTEYNEQFFGPGTRLTVL.

V gene TRBV10-3 combines with J gene TRBJ2-6; possibly TRBD1 for D (6 bases). Germline CDR1 reads ENHRY; CDR2 reads SYGVKD. The CDR3 runs 15 residues. The germline V and J ends were trimmed by 3 bases and 3 bases, with 9 bases remaining between them. CDR3 DNA: TGTGCCATCAGTGATAGGGGGAATGGGGCCAACGTCCTGACTTTC. Residues: CAISDRGNGANVLTF.

This CDR3 reads CASSLGVAAQRGQETQYF. The CDR3 nucleotides are TGCGCCAGCAGCTTGGGGGTAGCGGCCCAGCGCGGACAAGAGACCCAGTACTTC. The chain recombines TRBV5-1 with TRBJ2-5; D might be TRBD2 (6 bases). This CDR3 region has 18 residues. Germline V CDR1 and CDR2: SGHRS, YFSETQ. V was cut by 0 bases and J by 2 bases, with 20 bases left in between.

This chain connects TRBV19 to TRBJ1-1; unclear D gene. V lost 5 bases, J lost 2 bases, and 9 bases lay in between. The CDR3 totals 13 residues. Germline-derived CDR1 and CDR2 are LNHDA and SQIVND (reference sequence). CDR3 nucleotides: TGTGCCAGTAGTCTAGGGAGCAACACTGAAGCTTTCTTT. Amino acids: CASSLGSNTEAFF.

Written as DNA, the CDR3 is TGTGCCAGCAGCTTTTACCCCTACGAGCAGTACTTC. Its protein product is CASSFYPYEQYF. This chain uses TRBV11-1 with TRBJ2-7; D gene uncertain. The CDR3 contains 12 residues. Germline V gene lookup returns CDR1 SGHAT and CDR2 FQDESV (reference sequence). V lost 3 bases and J 2 bases, leaving 5 bases between the germline ends.

V and J are TRBV15 and TRBJ1-2, with TRBD1 as a possible D gene (5 bases). Germline V gene lookup returns CDR1 LNHNV and CDR2 YYDKDF (reference sequence). V lost 4 bases to trimming and J lost 4 bases, with 13 bases between them. The CDR3 is made up of 14 amino acids. The CDR3 region is CATSMGRGGYGYTF. CDR3 DNA sequence: TGTGCCACCAGCATGGGAAGGGGCGGCTATGGCTACACCTTC.

The sample holds a few counts of this clone. The chain carries TRBV30 and TRBJ1-1; no clear D gene. The CDR3 is made up of 13 amino acids. Germline V CDR1 and CDR2: GTSNPN, SVGIG (reference sequence). Between the trimmed V and J ends, which lost 0 bases and 4 bases, there was a span of 9 bases. The CDR3 here is CAWSVGSSTEAFF. CDR3 DNA: TGTGCCTGGAGTGTAGGTTCTAGCACTGAAGCTTTCTTT.

Note on this clone: A much larger clone differs from this one at a single base, so this may be a read error. Other DNA sequences within the sample encode an identical CDR3. V is TRBV2 and J is TRBJ2-7; D is possibly TRBD1 (6 bases). The germline V gene has CDR1 SNHLY and CDR2 FYNNEI. CDR3 length: 12 residues. The germline V and J ends were trimmed by 3 bases and 7 bases, with 10 bases remaining between them. CDR3 DNA sequence: TGTGCCAGCAGTGATGGGGGCTATGAGCAGTACTTC. Translated: CASSDGGYEQYF.

The chain uses TRBV6-6 and TRBJ2-5, with TRBD2 matching 7 bases. The CDR3 runs 14 residues. After removal of 3 bases from V and 4 bases from J, the junction contained 5 bases not matched to a gene. CDR1 and CDR2 from the germline V gene are MNHNY and SVGAGI (reference sequence). The CDR3, as DNA: TGTGCCAGCAGTTATCATGGGAGGGGAGAGACCCAGTACTTC. This sequence encodes CASSYHGRGETQYF.

V usage is TRBV5-1 and J usage is TRBJ2-2; no firm D call. CDR1 and CDR2 from the germline V gene are SGHRS and YFSETQ. The ends were cut back, 3 bases at V and 6 bases at J, with 6 bases in the middle. This CDR3 comprises 12 residues. The CDR3 DNA sequence: TGCGCCAGCAGCTCCAGTGCCGGGGAGCTGTTTTTT. Protein sequence: CASSSSAGELFF.

The chain employs TRBV23-1 and TRBJ1-6; D is uncertain. TRBV23-1 is reported as an ORF; its role is uncertain. With 0 bases removed from V and 7 bases from J, the gap between germline ends came to 16 bases. The CDR3 contains 17 residues. As DNA, the CDR3 is TGCGCCAGCAGTCAATCGAGTTCGCGCCAGAGGAATTCACCCCTCCACTTT. Translated, it gives CASSQSSSRQRNSPLHF.

The V and J genes are TRBV7-9 and TRBJ2-2, with 7 nucleotides matching TRBD1. This CDR3 is built from 14 residues. Germline-derived CDR1 and CDR2 are SEHNR and FQNEAQ (reference sequence). V dropped 2 bases and J dropped 9; count of bases not matched to a gene: 6. For the CDR3, the DNA is TGTGCCAGCAGCTTAACAGGGGATCTGCGGGAGCTGTTTTTT. Encoded protein: CASSLTGDLRELFF.

This clone was detected once. The V gene is TRBV5-6, the J gene TRBJ2-7; 7 bases are shared with TRBD1. Looked up from germline, CDR1 is SGHDT and CDR2 is YYEEEE. The CDR3 has 14 residues. Losses at the gene ends were 4 bases for V and 2 bases for J; bases not matched to a gene: 6. In DNA form, the CDR3 reads TGTGCCAGCAGCAGGTCGACAGGGACCTACGAGCAGTACTTC. Protein sequence: CASSRSTGTYEQYF.

The chain joins TRBV11-3 to TRBJ2-2; D possibly matches TRBD1 or TRBD2 (5 bases each). This CDR3 is 15 amino acids long. CDR1 and CDR2 (germline): SGHNT, YENEEA. V lost 4 bases and J lost 6, with 15 bases in between. CDR3 sequence: CASSSTGRRAGELFF. CDR3 DNA sequence: TGTGCCAGCAGCTCGACGGGGCGGCGGGCCGGGGAGCTGTTTTTT.

This clone was seen just once. This chain uses TRBV9 with TRBJ2-6; D uncertain. Trimming left V 0 bases short and J 0 bases short, with 13 bases between. This CDR3 is 18 amino acids long. Germline V gives CDR1 SGDLS, CDR2 YYNGEE. In DNA form, the CDR3 reads TGTGCCAGCAGCGTAGGGACGTTCTTCAACTCTGGGGCCAACGTCCTGACTTTC. This codes for CASSVGTFFNSGANVLTF.

The genes are TRBV5-4 and TRBJ2-2; D possibly matches TRBD1 or TRBD2 (5 bases each). Germline CDR1 reads SGHNT; CDR2 reads YYREEE (reference sequence). Deletions cut 4 bases from V and 6 bases from J, with 16 bases between. The CDR3 contains 15 residues. CDR3: CASSRGDSSAGELFF. The CDR3 DNA is TGTGCCAGCAGCCGAGGGGATTCGAGCGCCGGGGAGCTGTTTTTT.

V is TRBV5-4 and J is TRBJ2-1; 7 bases fit TRBD1. The CDR3 is 16 residues long. Per germline, CDR1 SGHNT and CDR2 YYREEE (reference sequence). J was trimmed by 4 bases and V by 4 bases; bases with no gene match: 11. This chain's CDR3 is CASSPVGTERYNEQFF. CDR3 sequence (DNA): TGTGCCAGCAGCCCCGTCGGGACAGAAAGATACAATGAGCAGTTCTTC.

The chain is built from TRBV7-2 and TRBJ2-3; 7 nucleotides align to TRBD2. Germline trimming cut 3 bases from V and 3 bases from J; bases unmatched to any gene: 6. CDR1 is SGHTA and CDR2 is FQGNSA in the germline V gene. The CDR3 consists of 15 residues. Here the CDR3 DNA reads TGTGCCAGCAGCTTGTGGGGGGGTCGGACAGATACGCAGTATTTT. Amino acid sequence: CASSLWGGRTDTQYF.

The genes are TRBV5-1 and TRBJ2-3; 10 nucleotides line up with TRBD2. V shed 1 base, J shed 0 bases, and the junction held 5 bases outside the gene matches. This CDR3 is built from 17 residues. Germline-derived CDR1 and CDR2 are SGHRS and YFSETQ. CDR3 DNA: TGCGCCAGCAGCTTGCTCACTAGCGGGACGAGCACAGATACGCAGTATTTT. It codes for CASSLLTSGTSTDTQYF. The full variable domain, rest sourced from reference TRBV5-1 and TRBJ2-3, is KAGVTQTPRYLIKTRGQQVTLSCSPISGHRSVSWYQQTPGQGLQFLFEYFSETQRNKGNFPGRFSGRQFSNSRSEMNVSTLELGDSALYLCASSLLTSGTSTDTQYFGPGTRLTVL.

V is TRBV5-1 and J is TRBJ2-2; 12 positions match TRBD2. The J segment lost 3 bases and the V segment lost 3 bases, leaving 3 bases of the junction unmatched. The CDR3 runs to 16 residues. Germline loops: CDR1 SGHRS, CDR2 YFSETQ. Written as DNA, the CDR3 is TGCGCCAGCAGCTCCGGACTAGCGGGGTACACCGGGGAGCTGTTTTTT. This translates into CASSSGLAGYTGELFF.